The clone carrying this T cell receptor beta chain was seen a few times. What it binds is unknown. Unique molecular identifiers were incorporated into the prepared TCRbeta library. TCRdb re-called the PCR reads through MiXCR, storing one row per CDR3 protein. The sample records more than 500,000 distinct CDR3 sequences, 9.5% to 12% being singletons. This record comes from a study of T-cell reconstitution after alpha-beta-depleted transplantation in children. The V end was cut by 5 bases, the J end by 4 bases, with 15 bases between. The CDR3 contains 14 residues. Per the germline V gene, CDR1 is MDHEN and CDR2 is SYDVKM. Overall study results and limits: Newly produced T cells mostly accounted for T-cell counts and diversity one year post-transplant. At around two months after transplant, the alpha-beta T cells were reportedly derived from several hundred expanded clones that came from non-depleted graft cells. Some patients owed their high day-60 TCRbeta diversity to surviving recipient T cells and thymic progenitors.

The chain combines TRBV28 with TRBJ2-7; D gene uncertain. This receptor was identified in a female patient aged 2-9 years who had a stem cell transplant for aplastic anemia, so the T cells may come from the graft donor. The sequencing used PBMCs, mostly from graft donor cells, collected 180 days after TCRalphabeta/CD19-depleted stem cell transplant. DNA of the CDR3: TGTGCCAGCAGTGGCTCAGTGGGTCTTTACGAGCAGTACTTC. This codes for CASSGSVGLYEQYF.